Detailed here is one TCR beta chain. Its antigen remains unknown. Germline V gives CDR1 SNHLY, CDR2 FYNNEI. V lost 9 bases to trimming and J lost 6 bases; unmatched junction nucleotides: 7. The CDR3 extends over 13 amino acids. This entry belongs to a study of cytomegalovirus exposure and HLA in healthy donors. Study outcomes and limitations: Researchers reported that three CMV-associated chains were confirmed in vitro as CMV antigen-specific.

TCRdb's copy holds only in-frame clones and misses some; the assay was immunoSEQ multiplex PCR. The sample contains under 200,000 clones, about 90% of which appear only once. The sample comprised PBMCs. This chain links TRBV2 with TRBJ1-5; 8 bases agree with TRBD1. The receptor was derived from a woman aged 25 to 39 in good health and CMV-seronegative. CDR3 in DNA: TGTGCCAGTGGACAGGGTCGGGGTCAGCCCCAGCATTTT. Protein sequence: CASGQGRGQPQHF. The whole variable domain, filled in from reference TRBV2 and TRBJ1-5, reads EPEVTQTPSHQVTQMGQEVILRCVPISNHLYFYWYRQILGQKVEFLVSFYNNEISEKSEIFDDQFSVERPDGSNFTLKIRSTKLEDSAMYFCASGQGRGQPQHFGDGTRLSIL.